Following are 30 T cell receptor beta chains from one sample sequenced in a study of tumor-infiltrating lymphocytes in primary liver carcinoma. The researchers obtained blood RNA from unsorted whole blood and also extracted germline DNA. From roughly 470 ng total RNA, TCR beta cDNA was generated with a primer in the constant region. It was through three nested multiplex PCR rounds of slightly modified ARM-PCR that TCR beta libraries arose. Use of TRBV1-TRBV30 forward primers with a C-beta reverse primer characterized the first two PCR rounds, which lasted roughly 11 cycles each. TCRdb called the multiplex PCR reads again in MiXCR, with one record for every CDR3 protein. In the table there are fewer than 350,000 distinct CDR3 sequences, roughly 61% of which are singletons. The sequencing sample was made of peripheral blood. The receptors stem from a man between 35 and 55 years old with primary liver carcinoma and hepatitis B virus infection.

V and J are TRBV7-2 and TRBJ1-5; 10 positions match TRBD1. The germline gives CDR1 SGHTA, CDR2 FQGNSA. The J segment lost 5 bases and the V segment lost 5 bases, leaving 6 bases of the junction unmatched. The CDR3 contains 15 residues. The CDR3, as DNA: TGTGCCAGCAGCGAGCAGACAGGGGGCCATCAGCCCCAGCATTTT. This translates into CASSEQTGGHQPQHF.

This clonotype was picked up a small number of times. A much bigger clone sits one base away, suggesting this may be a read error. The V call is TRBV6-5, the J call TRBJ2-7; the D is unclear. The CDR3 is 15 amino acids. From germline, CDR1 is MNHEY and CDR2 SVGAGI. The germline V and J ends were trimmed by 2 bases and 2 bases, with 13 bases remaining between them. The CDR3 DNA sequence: TGTGCCAGCAGTTACGGCTGGCGCAGTGCCTACGAGCAGTACTTC. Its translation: CASSYGWRSAYEQYF.

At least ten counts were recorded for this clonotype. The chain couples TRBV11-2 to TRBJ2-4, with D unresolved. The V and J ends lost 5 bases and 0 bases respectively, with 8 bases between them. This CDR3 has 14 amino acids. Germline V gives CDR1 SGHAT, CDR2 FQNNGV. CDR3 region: CASSPELAKNIQYF. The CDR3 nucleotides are TGTGCCAGCAGCCCGGAGTTAGCCAAAAACATTCAGTACTTC.

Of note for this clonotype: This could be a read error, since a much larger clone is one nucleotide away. The CDR3 is CASSYKRGLTGELFF. The DNA of the CDR3 is TGTGCCAGCAGTTACAAGAGGGGGCTCACCGGGGAGCTGTTTTTT. The chain joins TRBV6-2 or TRBV6-3 to TRBJ2-2; 7 nucleotides agree with TRBD1. The germline gives CDR1 MNHEY, CDR2 SVGEGT. J was trimmed by 4 bases and V by 2 bases; bases with no gene match: 4. The CDR3 consists of 15 residues.

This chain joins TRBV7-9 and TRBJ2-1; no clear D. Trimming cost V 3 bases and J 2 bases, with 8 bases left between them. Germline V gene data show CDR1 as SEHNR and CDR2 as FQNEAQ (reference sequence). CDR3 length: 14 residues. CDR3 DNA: TGTGCCAGCAGCTTCGAATGGACCTACAATGAGCAGTTCTTC. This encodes CASSFEWTYNEQFF.

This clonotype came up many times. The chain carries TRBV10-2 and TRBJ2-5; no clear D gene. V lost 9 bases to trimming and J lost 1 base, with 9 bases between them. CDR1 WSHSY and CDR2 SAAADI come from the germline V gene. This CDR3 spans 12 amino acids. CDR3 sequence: CASLGSQETQYF. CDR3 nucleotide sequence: TGCGCCAGTCTTGGATCCCAAGAGACCCAGTACTTC.

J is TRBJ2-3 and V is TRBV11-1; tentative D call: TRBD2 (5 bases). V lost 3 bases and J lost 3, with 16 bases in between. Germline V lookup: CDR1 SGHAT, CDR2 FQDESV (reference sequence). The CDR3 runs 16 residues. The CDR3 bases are TGTGCCAGCAGCTTTGTTACGGGAACACGTACAGATACGCAGTATTTT. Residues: CASSFVTGTRTDTQYF.

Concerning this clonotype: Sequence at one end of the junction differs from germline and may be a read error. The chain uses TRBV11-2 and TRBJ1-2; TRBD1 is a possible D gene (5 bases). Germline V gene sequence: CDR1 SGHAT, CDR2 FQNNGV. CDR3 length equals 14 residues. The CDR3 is CANSPRTTNYGYTF. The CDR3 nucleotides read TGTGCCAACAGCCCGCGGACAACTAACTATGGCTACACCTTC.

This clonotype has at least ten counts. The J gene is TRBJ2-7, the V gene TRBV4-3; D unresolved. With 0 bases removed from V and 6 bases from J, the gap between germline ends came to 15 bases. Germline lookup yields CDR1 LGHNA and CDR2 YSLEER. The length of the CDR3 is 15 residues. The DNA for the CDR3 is TGCGCCAGCAGCCAAGATCTCAAGGTCTCTAGCGAGCAGTACTTC. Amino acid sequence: CASSQDLKVSSEQYF.

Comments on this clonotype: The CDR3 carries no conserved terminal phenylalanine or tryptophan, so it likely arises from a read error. This chain's CDR3 is CASSFGTSDYNGQFI. The CDR3 nucleotides read TGTGCCAGCAGCTTCGGGACTAGCGACTACAATGGGCAGTTCATC. This chain links TRBV11-2 with TRBJ2-1; 10 nucleotides agree with TRBD2. The CDR3 covers 15 residues. The germline gives CDR1 SGHAT, CDR2 FQNNGV.

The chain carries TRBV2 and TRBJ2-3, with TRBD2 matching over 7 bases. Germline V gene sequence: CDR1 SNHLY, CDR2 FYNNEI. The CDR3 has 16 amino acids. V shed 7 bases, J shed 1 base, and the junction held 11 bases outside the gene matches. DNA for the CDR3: TGTGCCAGCAATGGGAGGGTCCCATTAGGCACAGATACGCAGTATTTT. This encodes CASNGRVPLGTDTQYF.

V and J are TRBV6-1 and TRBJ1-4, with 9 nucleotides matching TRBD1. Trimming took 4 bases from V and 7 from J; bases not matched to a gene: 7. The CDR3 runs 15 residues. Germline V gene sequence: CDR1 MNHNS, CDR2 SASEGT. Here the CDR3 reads CASSGPGQGREKLFF. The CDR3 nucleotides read TGTGCCAGCAGTGGACCGGGACAGGGCCGTGAAAAACTGTTTTTT.

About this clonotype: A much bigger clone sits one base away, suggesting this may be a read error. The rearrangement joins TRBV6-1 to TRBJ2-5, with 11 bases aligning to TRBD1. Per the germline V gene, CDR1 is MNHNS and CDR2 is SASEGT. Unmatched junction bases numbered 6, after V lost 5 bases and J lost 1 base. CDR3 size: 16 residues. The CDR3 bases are TGTGCCAGCAGTCAGGGGACAGGGGGAGGCCAAGAGACCCAGTACTTC. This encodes CASSQGTGGGQETQYF.

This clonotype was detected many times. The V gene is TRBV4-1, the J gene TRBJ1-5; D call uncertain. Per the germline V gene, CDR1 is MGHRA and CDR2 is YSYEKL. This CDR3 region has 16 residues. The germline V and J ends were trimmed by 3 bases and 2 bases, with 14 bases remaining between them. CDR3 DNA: TGCGCCAGCAGCCAGACGCGGACCGGGGGCAATCAGCCCCAGCATTTT. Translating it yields CASSQTRTGGNQPQHF.

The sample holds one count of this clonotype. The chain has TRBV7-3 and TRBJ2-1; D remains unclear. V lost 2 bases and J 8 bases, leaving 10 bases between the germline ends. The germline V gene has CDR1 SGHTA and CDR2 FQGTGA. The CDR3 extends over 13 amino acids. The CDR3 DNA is TGTGCCAGCAGCTTAGATCCGGCAGATGAGCAGTTCTTC. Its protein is CASSLDPADEQFF.

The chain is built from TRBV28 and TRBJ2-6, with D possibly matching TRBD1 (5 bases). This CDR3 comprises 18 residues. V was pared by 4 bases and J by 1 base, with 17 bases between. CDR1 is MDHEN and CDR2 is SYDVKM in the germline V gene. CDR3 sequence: CASSSLQGDPSGANVLTF. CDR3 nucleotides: TGTGCCAGCAGTTCACTCCAGGGTGACCCGTCTGGGGCCAACGTCCTGACTTTC.

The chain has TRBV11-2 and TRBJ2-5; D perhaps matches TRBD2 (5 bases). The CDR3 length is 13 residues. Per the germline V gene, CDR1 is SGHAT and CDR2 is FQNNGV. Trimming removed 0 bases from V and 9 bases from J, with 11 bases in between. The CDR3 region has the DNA TGTGCCAGCAGCTTAGAAATTCAGGAGGCCCAGTACTTC. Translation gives CASSLEIQEAQYF.

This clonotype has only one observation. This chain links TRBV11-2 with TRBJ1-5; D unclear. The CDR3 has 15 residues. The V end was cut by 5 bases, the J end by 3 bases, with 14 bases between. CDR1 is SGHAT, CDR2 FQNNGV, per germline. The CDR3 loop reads CASSTGRCDNQPQHF. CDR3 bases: TGTGCCAGCAGCACTGGACGGTGCGACAATCAGCCCCAGCATTTT. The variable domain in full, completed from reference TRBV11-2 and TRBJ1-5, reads EAGVAQSPRYKIIEKRQSVAFWCNPISGHATLYWYQQILGQGPKLLIQFQNNGVVDDSQLPKDRFSAERLKGVDSTLKIQPAKLEDSAVYLCASSTGRCDNQPQHFGDGTRLSIL.

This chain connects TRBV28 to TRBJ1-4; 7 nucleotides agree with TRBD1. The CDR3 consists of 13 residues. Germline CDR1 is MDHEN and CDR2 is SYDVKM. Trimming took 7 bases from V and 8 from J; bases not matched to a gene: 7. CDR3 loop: CASKGADREKLFF. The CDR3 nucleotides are TGTGCCAGCAAGGGGGCAGACCGGGAAAAACTGTTTTTT.

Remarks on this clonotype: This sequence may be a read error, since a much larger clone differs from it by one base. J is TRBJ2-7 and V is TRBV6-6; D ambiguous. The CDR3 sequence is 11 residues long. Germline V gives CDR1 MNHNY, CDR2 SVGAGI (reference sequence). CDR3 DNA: TGTGCCAGCAGTACCGGAAGCGAGCACTACTTC. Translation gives CASSTGSEHYF.

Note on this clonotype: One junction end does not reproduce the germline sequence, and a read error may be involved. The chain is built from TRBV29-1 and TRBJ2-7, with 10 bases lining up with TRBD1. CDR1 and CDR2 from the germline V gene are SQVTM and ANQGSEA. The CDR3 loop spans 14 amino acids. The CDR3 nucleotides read TGCAACGTTGAATGGGACAGGGGTAGCGACGAGCAGTACTTC. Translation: CNVEWDRGSDEQYF.

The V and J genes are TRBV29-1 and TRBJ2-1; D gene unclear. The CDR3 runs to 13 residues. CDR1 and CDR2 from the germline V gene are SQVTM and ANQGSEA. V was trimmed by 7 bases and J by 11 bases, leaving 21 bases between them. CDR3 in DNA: TGCAGCGCCTCATACTGGAGTTTTAATAAGCAGTTCTTC. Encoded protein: CSASYWSFNKQFF.

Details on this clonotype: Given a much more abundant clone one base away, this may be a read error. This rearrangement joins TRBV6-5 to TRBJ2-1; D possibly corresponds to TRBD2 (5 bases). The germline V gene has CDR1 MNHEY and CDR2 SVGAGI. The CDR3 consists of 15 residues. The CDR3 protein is CASSNQRVPYNDQFF. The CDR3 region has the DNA TGTGCCAGCAGCAACCAGAGGGTCCCCTACAATGATCAGTTCTTC.

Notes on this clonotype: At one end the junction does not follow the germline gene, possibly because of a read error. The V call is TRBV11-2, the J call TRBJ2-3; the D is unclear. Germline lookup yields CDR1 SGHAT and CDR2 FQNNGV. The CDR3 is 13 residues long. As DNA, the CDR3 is TGTGTCAGCAGCCTCCATCACACAGATACGCAGTATTTT. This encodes CVSSLHHTDTQYF.

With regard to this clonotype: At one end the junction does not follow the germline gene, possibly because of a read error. The CDR3, as DNA: TGTGCCAGCAGCTTAGATGGGGCGTTTAGCACCGGGGAGCCGTTTTTT. Protein sequence: CASSLDGAFSTGEPFF. The chain uses TRBV11-1 and TRBJ2-2; the D call may be TRBD1 or TRBD2 (5 bases each). Germline V CDR1 and CDR2: SGHAT, FQDESV (reference sequence). This CDR3 comprises 16 residues. Looking up the rest from reference TRBV11-1 and TRBJ2-2 gives the full variable domain: EAEVAQSPRYKITEKSQAVAFWCDPISGHATLYWYRQILGQGPELLVQFQDESVVDDSQLPKDRFSAERLKGVDSTLKIQPAELGDSAMYLCASSLDGAFSTGEPFFGEGSRLTVL.

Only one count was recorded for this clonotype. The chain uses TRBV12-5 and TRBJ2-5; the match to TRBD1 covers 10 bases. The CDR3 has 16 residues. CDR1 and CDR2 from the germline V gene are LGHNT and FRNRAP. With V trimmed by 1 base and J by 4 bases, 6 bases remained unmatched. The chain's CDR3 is CASGLGLGQGRETQYF. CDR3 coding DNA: TGTGCTAGTGGTTTGGGACTGGGACAGGGGAGAGAGACCCAGTACTTC.

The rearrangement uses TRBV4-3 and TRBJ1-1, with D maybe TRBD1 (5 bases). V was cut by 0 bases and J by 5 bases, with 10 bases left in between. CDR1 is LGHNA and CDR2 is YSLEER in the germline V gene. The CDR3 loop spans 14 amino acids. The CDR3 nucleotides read TGCGCCAGCAGCCAAGAGGACAAGGGGACTGAAGCTTTCTTT. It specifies CASSQEDKGTEAFF.

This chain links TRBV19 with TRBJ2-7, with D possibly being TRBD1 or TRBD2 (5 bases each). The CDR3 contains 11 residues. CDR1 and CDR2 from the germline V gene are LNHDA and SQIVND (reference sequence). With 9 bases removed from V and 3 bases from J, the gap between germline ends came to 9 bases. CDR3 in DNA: TGTGCCAGCGGGACGTTCTACGAGCAGTACTTC. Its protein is CASGTFYEQYF.

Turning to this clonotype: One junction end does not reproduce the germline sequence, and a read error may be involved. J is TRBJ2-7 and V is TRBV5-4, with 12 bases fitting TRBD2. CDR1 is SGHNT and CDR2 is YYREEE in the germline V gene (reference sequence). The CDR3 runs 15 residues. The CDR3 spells CANSLGLAGTYEQYF. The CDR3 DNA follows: TGTGCCAACAGCCTCGGACTAGCGGGAACTTACGAGCAGTACTTC.

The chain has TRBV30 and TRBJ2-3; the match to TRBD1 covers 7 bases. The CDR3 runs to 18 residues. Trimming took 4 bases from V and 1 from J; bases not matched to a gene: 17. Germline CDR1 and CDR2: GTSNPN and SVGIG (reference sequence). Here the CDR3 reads CAWNPELQGVRGTDTQYF. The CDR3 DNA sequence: TGTGCCTGGAACCCCGAATTGCAGGGGGTGCGGGGCACAGATACGCAGTATTTT.